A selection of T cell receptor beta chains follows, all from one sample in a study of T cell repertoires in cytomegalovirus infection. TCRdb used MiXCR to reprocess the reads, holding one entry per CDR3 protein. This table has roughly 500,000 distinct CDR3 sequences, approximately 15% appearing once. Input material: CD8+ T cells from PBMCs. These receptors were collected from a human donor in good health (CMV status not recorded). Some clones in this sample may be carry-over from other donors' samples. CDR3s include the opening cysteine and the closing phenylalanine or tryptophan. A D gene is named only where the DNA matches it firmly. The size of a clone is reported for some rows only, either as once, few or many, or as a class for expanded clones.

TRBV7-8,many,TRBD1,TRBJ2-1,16,CASSLVRTGAVNEQFF,TGTGCCAGCAGCTTAGTTCGGACAGGGGCGGTCAATGAGCAGTTCTTC
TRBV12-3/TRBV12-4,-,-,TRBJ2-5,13,CASSFPGSETQYF,TGTGCCAGCAGTTTTCCAGGGTCGGAGACCCAGTACTTC
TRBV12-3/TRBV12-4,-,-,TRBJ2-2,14,CASSSSRNTGELFF,TGTGCCAGCAGTTCATCTCGGAACACCGGGGAGCTGTTTTTT
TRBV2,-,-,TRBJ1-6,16,CASKPPGEGPNSPLHF,TGTGCCAGCAAACCACCGGGAGAAGGACCCAATTCACCCCTCCACTTT
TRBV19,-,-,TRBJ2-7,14,CASAFGDRSDEQYF,TGTGCCAGTGCCTTTGGGGACCGGTCAGACGAGCAGTACTTC
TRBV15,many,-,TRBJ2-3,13,CATSQTRADTQYF,TGTGCCACCTCCCAAACCAGGGCAGATACGCAGTATTTT
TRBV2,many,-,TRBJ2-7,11,CASSDYYEQYF,TGTGCCAGCAGTGACTACTACGAGCAGTACTTC
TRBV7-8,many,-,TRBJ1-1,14,CASSLRARDTEAFF,TGTGCCAGCAGCTTAAGGGCGAGGGACACTGAAGCTTTCTTT
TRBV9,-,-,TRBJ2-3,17,CASSARPGTQNTDTQYF,TGTGCCAGCAGCGCGCGTCCCGGGACACAGAACACAGATACGCAGTATTTT
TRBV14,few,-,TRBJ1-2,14,CASSQVTARDGYTF,TGTGCCAGCAGCCAAGTAACAGCGAGGGATGGCTACACCTTC
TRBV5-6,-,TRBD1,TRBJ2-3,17,CASSLAGQGVTTDTQYF,TGTGCCAGCAGCTTGGCAGGACAGGGGGTCACGACAGATACGCAGTATTTT
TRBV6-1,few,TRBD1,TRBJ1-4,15,CASSRTGPLNEKLFF,TGTGCCAGCAGTAGGACAGGGCCCCTAAATGAAAAACTGTTTTTT
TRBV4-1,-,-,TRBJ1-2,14,CASSRERGRRSYTF,TGCGCCAGCAGCCGGGAGAGGGGCCGACGGAGCTACACCTTC
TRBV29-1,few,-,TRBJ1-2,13,CSVTAGGNYGYTF,TGCAGCGTTACGGCCGGGGGGAACTATGGCTACACCTTC
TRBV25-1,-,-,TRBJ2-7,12,CNPVGDLYEQYF,TGTAACCCGGTGGGAGACCTCTACGAGCAGTACTTC
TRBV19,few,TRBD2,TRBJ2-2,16,CASSIEWGGDTGELFF,TGTGCCAGTAGTATAGAGTGGGGGGGGGACACCGGGGAGCTGTTTTTT
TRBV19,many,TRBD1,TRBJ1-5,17,CASREGTAPYSNQPQHF,TGTGCCAGTAGAGAGGGGACAGCTCCTTATAGCAATCAGCCCCAGCATTTT
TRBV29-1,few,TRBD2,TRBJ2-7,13,CSVQAGGSFEQYF,TGCAGCGTTCAAGCGGGAGGTAGTTTCGAGCAGTACTTC
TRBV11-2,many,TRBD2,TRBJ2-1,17,CASSGRRTSGANNEQFF,TGTGCCAGCAGCGGTAGGAGGACTAGCGGGGCCAACAATGAGCAGTTCTTC
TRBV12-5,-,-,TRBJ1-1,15,CASGLSQTVNTEAFF,TGTGCTAGTGGTTTGTCTCAGACAGTGAACACTGAAGCTTTCTTT
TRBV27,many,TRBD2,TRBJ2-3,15,CASSPRTSGTDTQYF,TGTGCCAGCAGCCCACGGACTAGCGGCACAGATACGCAGTATTTT
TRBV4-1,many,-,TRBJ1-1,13,CASSPRLNTEAFF,TGCGCCAGCAGCCCCCGATTGAACACTGAAGCTTTCTTT
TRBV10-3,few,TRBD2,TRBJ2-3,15,CAISDSSGGLDTQYF,TGTGCCATCAGTGACTCCAGCGGGGGTTTAGATACGCAGTATTTT
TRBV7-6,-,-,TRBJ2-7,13,CASSRARGGEQYF,TGTGCCAGCAGTCGAGCCAGAGGAGGCGAGCAGTACTTC
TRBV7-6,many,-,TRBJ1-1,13,CASSLAKNTEAFF,TGTGCCAGCAGCTTAGCGAAGAACACTGAAGCTTTCTTT
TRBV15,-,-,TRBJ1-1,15,CATSRDPGSSTEAFF,TGTGCCACCAGCAGAGATCCAGGGTCGAGCACTGAAGCTTTCTTT
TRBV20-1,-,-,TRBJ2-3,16,CSARDGIDGNADTQYF,TGCAGTGCTAGAGATGGGATCGACGGGAACGCAGATACGCAGTATTTT
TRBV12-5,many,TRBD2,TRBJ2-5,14,CASGPGTTQETQYF,TGTGCTAGTGGCCCCGGGACTACCCAAGAGACCCAGTACTTC
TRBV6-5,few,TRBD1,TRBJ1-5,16,CASSASTGEINQPQHF,TGTGCCAGCAGTGCATCGACAGGGGAGATCAATCAGCCCCAGCATTTT
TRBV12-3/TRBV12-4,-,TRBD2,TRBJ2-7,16,CASRFGLAGESYETYF,TGTGCAAGCAGATTTGGACTAGCGGGCGAATCCTACGAGACGTACTTC
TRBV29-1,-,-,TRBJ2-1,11,CSGTGNNEQFF,TGCAGCGGTACAGGGAACAATGAGCAGTTCTTC
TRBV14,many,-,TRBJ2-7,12,CASSSRLDEQYF,TGTGCCAGCAGCTCTCGACTAGACGAGCAGTACTTC
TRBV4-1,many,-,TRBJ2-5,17,CASSQDGGGPWVETQYF,TGCGCCAGCAGCCAAGATGGAGGGGGTCCCTGGGTGGAGACCCAGTACTTC
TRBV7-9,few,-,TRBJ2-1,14,CASSSARSYNEQFF,TGTGCCAGCAGCTCGGCGAGATCCTACAATGAGCAGTTCTTC
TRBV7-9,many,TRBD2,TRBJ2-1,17,CASSQTSGRAYGNEQFF,TGTGCCAGCAGTCAGACTAGCGGGAGGGCCTACGGCAATGAGCAGTTCTTC
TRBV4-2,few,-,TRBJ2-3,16,CASSQDHAERGDTQYF,TGTGCCAGCAGCCAAGATCATGCGGAGAGGGGAGATACGCAGTATTTT
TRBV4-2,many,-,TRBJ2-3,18,CASSQDPAEFSSTDTQYF,TGTGCCAGCAGCCAAGATCCAGCGGAGTTTTCTAGCACAGATACGCAGTATTTT
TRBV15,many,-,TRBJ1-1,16,CATSRDRVAVLGEAFF,TGTGCCACCAGCAGAGATCGGGTAGCGGTTCTGGGTGAAGCTTTCTTT
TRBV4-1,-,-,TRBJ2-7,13,CASSQPPSYEQYF,TGCGCCAGCAGCCAACCCCCCTCCTACGAGCAGTACTTC
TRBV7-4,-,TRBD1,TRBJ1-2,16,CASSSPNYRGDSCYTF,TGTGCCAGCAGCTCCCCTAATTACAGGGGGGATAGTTGCTACACCTTC
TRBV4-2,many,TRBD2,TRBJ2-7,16,CASSQEGWTGGSEQYF,TGTGCCAGCAGCCAAGAGGGGTGGACGGGGGGATCCGAGCAGTACTTC
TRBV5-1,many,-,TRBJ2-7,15,CASSLGSSAADEQYF,TGCGCCAGCAGCTTGGGCAGCTCTGCCGCCGACGAGCAGTACTTC